A selection of T cell receptor beta chains follows, all from one sample in a study of PD-L1 blockade in urothelial cancer. Sequenced by immunoSEQ multiplex PCR; TCRdb stores in-frame clones only, minus some. This table holds 45,000 to 60,000 clones, 84% found once. Source: PBMCs, taken around atezolizumab (anti-PD-L1) treatment. These receptors came from a man aged 40-49 years with urothelial cancer. Both conserved end residues are part of each CDR3. D genes are given only for firm matches. A row's size may be missing; if present it is once, few, many or a size class.

v_gene	abundance	d_gene	j_gene	CDR3aa	CDR3nt
TRBV30	-	-	TRBJ2-5	CACAGHEETQYF	TGTGCCTGCGCGGGCCATGAAGAGACCCAGTACTTC
TRBV30	-	TRBD1	TRBJ1-5	CAWSVRDRGLLGQPQHF	TGTGCCTGGAGTGTTCGGGACAGGGGGCTGTTGGGTCAGCCCCAGCATTTT
TRBV5-1	once	-	TRBJ2-3	CASSLNFGQSTDTQYF	TGCGCCAGCAGCTTGAACTTCGGACAGAGCACAGATACGCAGTATTTT
TRBV5-1	once	TRBD2	TRBJ2-1	CASSYLAGGSYNEQFF	TGCGCCAGCAGCTACCTAGCGGGAGGGTCCTACAATGAGCAGTTCTTC
TRBV4-1	-	TRBD1	TRBJ2-1	CASSQVDRVGEQFF	TGCGCCAGCAGCCAAGTTGACAGGGTTGGAGAGCAGTTCTTC
TRBV9	-	TRBD1	TRBJ1-2	CASSPGGYYGYTF	TGTGCCAGCAGCCCAGGGGGGTACTATGGCTACACCTTC
TRBV27	-	TRBD2	TRBJ2-1	CASNPSGSSYNEQFF	TGTGCCAGTAACCCCAGCGGGAGCTCCTACAATGAGCAGTTCTTC
TRBV11-2	-	-	TRBJ2-7	CASSLWVGEQYF	TGTGCCAGCAGCTTATGGGTCGGGGAGCAGTACTTC
TRBV19	-	-	TRBJ1-5	CASSLGHNVNQPQHF	TGTGCCAGTAGCTTGGGACACAACGTGAACCAGCCCCAGCATTTT
TRBV11-2	-	TRBD2	TRBJ2-6	CASSSSGRSGANVLTF	TGTGCCAGCAGCTCTAGCGGTCGCTCTGGGGCCAACGTCCTGACTTTC
TRBV28	-	TRBD1	TRBJ1-1	CASSSDDRGRGNTEAFF	TGTGCCAGCAGTTCGGATGACAGGGGGCGCGGGAACACTGAAGCTTTCTTT
TRBV9	-	-	TRBJ2-5	CASSVGTEETQYF	TGTGCCAGCAGCGTAGGCACAGAAGAGACCCAGTACTTC
TRBV11-2	once	-	TRBJ2-3	CASSDTDTQYF	TGTGCCAGCAGCGACACCGATACGCAGTATTTT
TRBV15	-	-	TRBJ2-1	CATSRTLGGAYNEQFF	TGTGCCACCAGCAGAACCCTAGGCGGAGCCTACAATGAGCAGTTCTTC
TRBV6-1	-	-	TRBJ2-1	CALDGAPSYNEQFF	TGTGCCCTCGATGGAGCGCCTAGCTACAATGAGCAGTTCTTC
TRBV6-6	-	TRBD2	TRBJ2-7	CASTGGDGYEQYF	TGTGCCAGCACTGGGGGGGACGGCTACGAGCAGTACTTC
TRBV19	-	-	TRBJ1-4	CASSIGAGPNEKLFF	TGTGCCAGTAGTATAGGGGCAGGCCCAAATGAAAAACTGTTTTTT
TRBV20-1	-	-	TRBJ2-1	CSAADYEQFF	TGCAGTGCTGCGGACTATGAGCAGTTCTTC
TRBV13	-	-	TRBJ2-7	CASSRGLGEYYEQYF	TGTGCCAGCAGCCGGGGACTCGGGGAATACTACGAGCAGTACTTC
TRBV7-2	once	TRBD2	TRBJ2-1	CASSLASGYNEQFF	TGTGCCAGCAGCTTGGCTAGCGGATACAATGAGCAGTTCTTC
TRBV7-2	-	TRBD2	TRBJ2-7	CASSLGTSGMVEQYF	TGTGCCAGCAGCCTAGGGACTAGCGGGATGGTTGAGCAGTACTTC
TRBV6-5	-	-	TRBJ1-2	CASSRQGLGYTF	TGTGCCAGCAGTCGCCAGGGTCTTGGCTACACCTTC
TRBV11-1	-	-	TRBJ2-5	CASSSETQETQYF	TGTGCCAGCAGTTCAGAAACCCAAGAGACCCAGTACTTC
TRBV5-6	-	-	TRBJ2-7	CASSLETGLAGRAYEQYF	TGTGCCAGCAGCTTGGAGACAGGGTTGGCGGGACGGGCCTACGAGCAGTACTTC
TRBV28	-	-	TRBJ2-3	CASSPPGGTDTQYF	TGTGCCAGCAGTCCCCCCGGGGGCACAGATACGCAGTATTTT
TRBV14	-	-	TRBJ1-1	CASSGTVWGDTEAFF	TGTGCCAGCAGCGGTACCGTATGGGGGGACACTGAAGCTTTCTTT
TRBV27	-	-	TRBJ2-1	CASSFSSSYNEQFF	TGTGCCAGCAGTTTCTCGAGCTCCTACAATGAGCAGTTCTTC
TRBV19	-	-	TRBJ2-7	CASSIPGAARSSYEQYF	TGTGCCAGTAGTATTCCTGGGGCAGCCAGAAGCTCCTACGAGCAGTACTTC
TRBV29-1	-	TRBD1	TRBJ2-5	CSATQGAGTQYF	TGCAGCGCCACACAGGGGGCTGGGACCCAGTACTTC
TRBV15	-	-	TRBJ2-2	CATSTTGGELFF	TGTGCCACCAGCACCACAGGGGGGGAGCTGTTTTTT
TRBV6-5	-	TRBD2	TRBJ2-1	CASSSAGEREGIEQFF	TGTGCCAGCAGTTCCGCGGGAGAGCGGGAGGGAATTGAGCAGTTCTTC
TRBV27	-	-	TRBJ1-2	CASREQGYGYTF	TGTGCCAGCAGGGAACAGGGTTATGGCTACACCTTC
TRBV7-3	-	-	TRBJ1-1	CASSLSRAEAFF	TGTGCCAGCAGCCTTTCACGCGCTGAAGCTTTCTTT
TRBV27	-	-	TRBJ1-1	CASSHDSVSEAFF	TGTGCCAGCAGTCACGACAGCGTAAGTGAAGCTTTCTTT
TRBV4-1	-	-	TRBJ2-1	CASSLWQGIYNEQFF	TGCGCCAGCAGCCTATGGCAGGGGATCTACAATGAGCAGTTCTTC
TRBV11-2	-	TRBD2	TRBJ2-7	CASSRRGRGGGLEQYF	TGTGCCAGCAGCCGCAGAGGGCGGGGGGGAGGCCTCGAGCAGTACTTC
TRBV2	-	-	TRBJ2-3	CAITGFPSTDTQYF	TGTGCCATTACAGGGTTTCCTAGCACAGATACGCAGTATTTT
TRBV28	-	-	TRBJ2-7	CASSLERAGSYEQYF	TGTGCCAGCAGTTTGGAAAGAGCCGGGTCCTACGAGCAGTACTTC
TRBV5-4	-	-	TRBJ2-3	CASSLQKVTDTQYF	TGTGCCAGCAGCCTACAGAAGGTCACAGATACGCAGTATTTT
TRBV6-5	-	TRBD1	TRBJ1-1	CASSYSQDRKAFF	TGTGCCAGCAGTTACTCCCAGGACAGGAAAGCTTTCTTT
TRBV9	-	TRBD2	TRBJ2-3	CASSLAGGSTDTQYF	TGTGCCAGCAGTCTAGCGGGAGGAAGCACAGATACGCAGTATTTT
TRBV5-7	-	TRBD1	TRBJ1-1	CASSLWDRVLWGLEAFF	TGTGCCAGCAGCTTGTGGGACAGGGTCCTTTGGGGACTCGAAGCTTTCTTT